This is a list of T cell receptor beta chains from one sample in a study of T cell responses to AZD1222 COVID-19 vaccine. Measured with immunoSEQ multiplex PCR; TCRdb has only the in-frame clones, and not every one. The sample contains 96,000 or so clones, around 89% of which appear only once. The material sequenced was peripheral blood, taken on day 0 of AZD1222 vaccination. These receptors originate from an adult in good health. Both conserved end residues are part of each CDR3. The D gene is left open where the match is weak. For some rows the clone size is stated as once, few or many, or as a class when expanded; others skip it.

d_gene: .; v_gene: TRBV21-1; abundance: .; j_gene: TRBJ1-5; CDR3nt: TGTGCCAGCAGCAATGTCAGGACAGGGATTTGTTGGGGCAATCAGCCCCAGCATTTT; CDR3aa: CASSNVRTGICWGNQPQHF
d_gene: .; v_gene: TRBV4-3; abundance: .; j_gene: TRBJ1-6; CDR3nt: TGCGCCAGCAGCCAAGATGGCCAGAATAATTCACCCCTCCACTTT; CDR3aa: CASSQDGQNNSPLHF
d_gene: .; v_gene: TRBV6-5; abundance: .; j_gene: TRBJ1-4; CDR3nt: TGTGCCAGCAGTCAGACCGAACAGGGCGTAAAACTGTTTTTT; CDR3aa: CASSQTEQGVKLFF
d_gene: .; v_gene: TRBV5-1; abundance: .; j_gene: TRBJ1-4; CDR3nt: TGCGCCAGCAGCTTGCCCAATGAAAAACTGTTTTTT; CDR3aa: CASSLPNEKLFF
d_gene: .; v_gene: TRBV2; abundance: .; j_gene: TRBJ2-5; CDR3nt: TGTGCCAGCAGTGATGGGGTAGGGGAGACCCAGTACTTC; CDR3aa: CASSDGVGETQYF
d_gene: .; v_gene: TRBV2; abundance: .; j_gene: TRBJ2-1; CDR3nt: TGTGCCAGCAGTGACTTGGCCTCAAGCAATGAGCAGTTCTTC; CDR3aa: CASSDLASSNEQFF
d_gene: .; v_gene: TRBV4-3; abundance: .; j_gene: TRBJ1-5; CDR3nt: TGCGCCAGCAGCCAAGGGGGCAGGCAGCCCCAGCATTTT; CDR3aa: CASSQGGRQPQHF
d_gene: TRBD2; v_gene: TRBV28; abundance: once; j_gene: TRBJ2-2; CDR3nt: TGTGCCAGCACCGTAGCGGGTGTCACCGGGGAGCTGTTTTTT; CDR3aa: CASTVAGVTGELFF
d_gene: TRBD1; v_gene: TRBV6-6; abundance: .; j_gene: TRBJ1-6; CDR3nt: TGTGCCAGCAGTTACACCGGACAGGGGCCGTTCCACTTT; CDR3aa: CASSYTGQGPFHF
d_gene: TRBD1; v_gene: TRBV19; abundance: .; j_gene: TRBJ1-2; CDR3nt: TGTGCCAGTAGTCCGGGGGGGACAGGCTATGGCTACACCTTC; CDR3aa: CASSPGGTGYGYTF
d_gene: .; v_gene: TRBV13; abundance: .; j_gene: TRBJ2-2; CDR3nt: TGTGCCAGCAGCTTTCCTTCGTCCGGGGAGCTGTTTTTT; CDR3aa: CASSFPSSGELFF
d_gene: .; v_gene: TRBV7-9; abundance: .; j_gene: TRBJ2-2; CDR3nt: TGTGCCAGCAGGCAAGGGGGGACCACCGGGGAGCTGTTTTTT; CDR3aa: CASRQGGTTGELFF
d_gene: TRBD1; v_gene: TRBV19; abundance: once; j_gene: TRBJ1-1; CDR3nt: TGTGCCAGTAGTAGATGGACAGGGGCGACTGAAGCTTTCTTT; CDR3aa: CASSRWTGATEAFF
d_gene: TRBD2; v_gene: TRBV6-4; abundance: .; j_gene: TRBJ2-3; CDR3nt: TGTGCCAGCAGTGACTCGTTTAGCGGGGGCACAGATACGCAGTATTTT; CDR3aa: CASSDSFSGGTDTQYF
d_gene: .; v_gene: TRBV4-3; abundance: .; j_gene: TRBJ2-3; CDR3nt: TGCGCCAGCAGCCAGTATCGGGACCTTACGCAGTATTTT; CDR3aa: CASSQYRDLTQYF
d_gene: TRBD1; v_gene: TRBV30; abundance: few; j_gene: TRBJ1-2; CDR3nt: TGTGCCTGGAGGGGACAGGGGATCCCTGGCTACACCTTC; CDR3aa: CAWRGQGIPGYTF
d_gene: .; v_gene: TRBV7-2; abundance: .; j_gene: TRBJ1-1; CDR3nt: TGTGCCAGCAGCCCCTTAGGATTTGGGGGGACGAACACTGAAGCTTTCTTT; CDR3aa: CASSPLGFGGTNTEAFF
d_gene: .; v_gene: TRBV6-2/TRBV6-3; abundance: once; j_gene: TRBJ2-7; CDR3nt: TGTGCCAGCAGCCGTAGGGAGGGGGGAACCTCCTACGAGCAGTACTTC; CDR3aa: CASSRREGGTSYEQYF
d_gene: .; v_gene: TRBV10-3; abundance: .; j_gene: TRBJ1-2; CDR3nt: TGTGCCATCAGTGAGTCCGAGGTCTATGGCTACACCTTC; CDR3aa: CAISESEVYGYTF
d_gene: .; v_gene: TRBV5-6; abundance: .; j_gene: TRBJ1-1; CDR3nt: TGTGCCAGCAGCTTTGGGTGGTCTGAAGCTTTCTTT; CDR3aa: CASSFGWSEAFF
d_gene: TRBD1; v_gene: TRBV28; abundance: .; j_gene: TRBJ1-2; CDR3nt: TGTGCCAGCAGTTTAATGGGACAGCCTAACTATGGCTACACCTTC; CDR3aa: CASSLMGQPNYGYTF
d_gene: .; v_gene: TRBV3-1/TRBV3-2; abundance: .; j_gene: TRBJ1-1; CDR3nt: TGTGCCAGCAGCCTTAACCCTCAGGGGCCGGCTTCTGAAGCTTTCTTT; CDR3aa: CASSLNPQGPASEAFF
d_gene: TRBD2; v_gene: TRBV5-6; abundance: .; j_gene: TRBJ2-3; CDR3nt: TGTGCCAGCAGCTTGTTGGCGGGGGGGCTGGGTACGCAGTATTTT; CDR3aa: CASSLLAGGLGTQYF
d_gene: .; v_gene: TRBV24-1; abundance: .; j_gene: TRBJ1-4; CDR3nt: TGTGCCACCAGTGATTTGCGTGAGGGGAATTTT; CDR3aa: CATSDLREGNF
d_gene: .; v_gene: TRBV15; abundance: .; j_gene: TRBJ1-2; CDR3nt: TGTGCCACCAGCAGAGAGGGTGGGGGCTACACCTTC; CDR3aa: CATSREGGGYTF
d_gene: .; v_gene: TRBV5-1; abundance: .; j_gene: TRBJ2-7; CDR3nt: TGCGCCAGCAGCTTGGGAGTCGGGGCCTTCGAGCAGTACTTC; CDR3aa: CASSLGVGAFEQYF
d_gene: .; v_gene: TRBV7-6; abundance: .; j_gene: TRBJ2-7; CDR3nt: TGTGCCAGCAGCGAATTATCTGGCCTAAGCGAGCAGTACTTC; CDR3aa: CASSELSGLSEQYF
d_gene: .; v_gene: TRBV30; abundance: .; j_gene: TRBJ1-1; CDR3nt: TGTGCCTGGAGTGTACAATTGGCGGGCACTGAAGCTTTCTTT; CDR3aa: CAWSVQLAGTEAFF
d_gene: TRBD1; v_gene: TRBV7-9; abundance: .; j_gene: TRBJ1-1; CDR3nt: TGTGCCAGCAGCCACCCTCGGACAGGGGCGGGCACTGAAGCTTTCTTT; CDR3aa: CASSHPRTGAGTEAFF
d_gene: TRBD1; v_gene: TRBV9; abundance: once; j_gene: TRBJ1-6; CDR3nt: TGTGCCAGCAGCGTAGGGGGACAGGGGAATTCACCCCTCCACTTT; CDR3aa: CASSVGGQGNSPLHF
d_gene: .; v_gene: TRBV12-5; abundance: few; j_gene: TRBJ1-5; CDR3nt: TGTGCTAGTGGTTTCCAGGGGAGATTCAATCAGCCCCAGCATTTT; CDR3aa: CASGFQGRFNQPQHF
d_gene: TRBD1; v_gene: TRBV7-8; abundance: .; j_gene: TRBJ2-7; CDR3nt: TGTGCCAGCAGCCGACCTCGGACAGGAGCCTACGAGCAGTACTTC; CDR3aa: CASSRPRTGAYEQYF
d_gene: .; v_gene: TRBV12-5; abundance: .; j_gene: TRBJ1-5; CDR3nt: TGTGCTAGTGGTTTGCGTGATCAGCCCCAGCATTTT; CDR3aa: CASGLRDQPQHF
d_gene: TRBD1; v_gene: TRBV18; abundance: once; j_gene: TRBJ1-5; CDR3nt: TGTGCCAGCTCACCACCGGGAGGACAGGGCAATCAGCCCCAGCATTTT; CDR3aa: CASSPPGGQGNQPQHF
d_gene: .; v_gene: TRBV2; abundance: .; j_gene: TRBJ1-6; CDR3nt: TGTGCCGGAAAAAAAGATTATAATTCACCCCTCCACTTT; CDR3aa: CAGKKDYNSPLHF